The sequence of this T cell receptor (beta chain) was determined in a study of blood T cell repertoires in COVID-19. Background on the study: Donors in the United States, Italy and Spain gave samples during acute or convalescent COVID-19. Nucleic acid was either cDNA or gDNA, and it came from T cells, B-cell-depleted T cells, or PBMCs.

This clone was detected once. Per the study methods: Estimation of nucleated cell counts relied on the amplification of reference gene primers. Here immunoSEQ multiplex PCR was the method, and the copy in TCRdb shows in-frame clones only, minus some. V, J and clone size are taken as reported in that table, and D and trimming were inferred from the DNA itself. The data show some 64,000 clones, about four fifths seen once. The CDR3 has 14 residues. V was pared by 4 bases and J by 3 bases, with 3 bases of the junction left unmatched. Germline values: CDR1 WNHNN, CDR2 SYGVQD (reference sequence). The TCR originated in a woman aged 60-70 years with acute or convalescent COVID-19. The chain employs TRBV10-1 and TRBJ2-5, with 9 bases aligning to TRBD1. Sequenced input: peripheral blood. CDR3 residues: CASSADRGKETQYF. DNA for the CDR3: TGCGCCAGCAGTGCCGACAGGGGGAAAGAGACCCAGTACTTC.